The next 8 T cell receptor beta chains were all read from a single sample in a study of T cells in localized non-small cell lung cancer (dated by TCRdb to about 2020). Receptor libraries were prepared by the immunoSEQ multiplex PCR assay. In TCRdb, the immuneACCESS table is reduced to in-frame sequences with V and J assigned. These tables do not hold every clone; where another copy was compared, an unresolved V gene accounts for under half, and the others remain unexplained. The sample yields some 21,000 clones; approximately 91% were counted once. The ten largest clones represent 8.4% of the sample. This material consisted of peripheral blood, taken before any cancer treatment. These receptors came from a man aged 35 to 69 with stage I lung adenocarcinoma.

This chain uses TRBV6-5 with TRBJ1-5; possible D gene TRBD1, 6 bases. The CDR3 sequence is 14 residues long. V was cut by 6 bases and J by 7 bases, with 16 bases left in between. Germline CDR1 MNHEY, CDR2 SVGAGI. The CDR3 bases are TGTGCCAGCAGCGGCCGGGGGGCAGAACAGCCCCAGCATTTT. Protein: CASSGRGAEQPQHF.

The chain uses TRBV29-1 and TRBJ2-1, with 9 bases identical to TRBD1. CDR3 length equals 13 residues. The germline V gene encodes CDR1 SQVTM and CDR2 ANQGSEA. Germline trimming cut 7 bases from V and 9 bases from J; bases unmatched to any gene: 10. In DNA form, the CDR3 reads TGCAGCGCCACCGGGACAGGGTTTAGTGAGCAGTTCTTC. The encoded protein is CSATGTGFSEQFF.

The chain uses TRBV4-2 and TRBJ1-4; possibly TRBD1 for D (5 bases). V gave up 0 bases and J gave up 7 bases, with 12 bases separating them. The CDR3 runs 15 residues. Germline V gene lookup returns CDR1 LGHNA and CDR2 YNFKEQ. In nucleotides, the CDR3 is TGTGCCAGCAGCCAAGATCCCCAGGGCTCTGAAAAACTGTTTTTT. Its protein product is CASSQDPQGSEKLFF.

The chain employs TRBV6-1 and TRBJ2-2, with D unresolved. The CDR3 has 14 residues. In germline, CDR1 is MNHNS, CDR2 SASEGT. Trimming shortened V by 5 bases and J by 1 base, and 8 bases separated the two germline ends. The CDR3 DNA is TGTGCCAGCAGTCAATGGCGGAACACCGGGGAGCTGTTTTTT. Translated, it gives CASSQWRNTGELFF.

CDR3 protein: CASSQGVESGNTIYF. In nucleotides, the CDR3 is TGCGCCAGCAGCCAAGGAGTCGAATCTGGAAACACCATATATTTT. The chain uses TRBV4-1 and TRBJ1-3; D gene unclear. V shed 1 base and J shed 1 base, with 8 bases lying between them. The CDR3 has 15 residues. In germline, CDR1 is MGHRA, CDR2 YSYEKL.

This clone has a single count. Germline is not matched at one junction end, which may reflect a read error. This chain links TRBV27 with TRBJ1-1; 7 bases match TRBD1. The germline V gene has CDR1 MNHEY and CDR2 SMNVEV (reference sequence). This CDR3 contains 15 residues. The CDR3 spells CANSFIGQVSTEAFF. CDR3 nucleotides: TGTGCCAACAGTTTTATAGGACAGGTGAGCACTGAAGCTTTCTTT.

The chain uses TRBV27 and TRBJ2-3; 11 bases map to TRBD2. Germline V lookup: CDR1 MNHEY, CDR2 SMNVEV (reference sequence). Trimming removed 1 base from V and 1 base from J; junction bases left unmatched: 1. The CDR3 length is 16 residues. The CDR3 DNA sequence: TGTGCCAGCAGTTTATTACTAGCGGGAGGCACAGATACGCAGTATTTT. It specifies CASSLLLAGGTDTQYF.

The chain carries TRBV18 and TRBJ1-2; the D gene is possibly TRBD1 (5 bases). V dropped 2 bases and J dropped 7 bases, with 11 bases sitting between them. This CDR3 spans 13 amino acids. Germline V gene sequence: CDR1 KGHSH, CDR2 LQKENI. The chain's CDR3 is CASSPVGTGGYTF. CDR3 coding DNA: TGTGCCAGCTCACCAGTGGGGACCGGTGGCTACACCTTC.